The rows below give T cell receptor beta chains drawn from one sample of a study of cytomegalovirus exposure and HLA in healthy donors. Measured with immunoSEQ multiplex PCR; TCRdb has only the in-frame clones, and not every one. The table has just over 200,000 clones, roughly 80% seen once. What was sequenced was PBMCs. The receptors originated from a woman in her 40s in good health and CMV-seronegative. CDR3s include the opening cysteine and the closing phenylalanine or tryptophan. Each record gives: V gene, clone size, J gene, D gene, CDR3 DNA, CDR3 protein. A D gene is named only where the DNA matches it firmly. A row's size may be missing; if present it is once, few, many or a size class.

V: TRBV4-1
size: .
J: TRBJ2-1
D: .
DNA: TGCGCCAGCAGCCAAAATCCGGGTTACAGGGCCACCTACAATGAGCAGTTCTTC
CDR3: CASSQNPGYRATYNEQFF

V: TRBV6-5
size: .
J: TRBJ2-2
D: .
DNA: TGTGCCAGCAGTACGGGAGTGGCCGGGGAGCTGTTTTTT
CDR3: CASSTGVAGELFF

V: TRBV28
size: .
J: TRBJ1-2
D: TRBD1
DNA: TGTGCCAGCAGTAGGACAGGGGGTGGCTACACCTTC
CDR3: CASSRTGGGYTF

V: TRBV19
size: .
J: TRBJ2-3
D: TRBD2
DNA: TGTGCCAGTGAGGCTAGCGGGAGCCCCAGGACAGATACGCAGTATTTT
CDR3: CASEASGSPRTDTQYF

V: TRBV18
size: .
J: TRBJ2-7
D: .
DNA: TGTGCCAGCTCTAACGACTGGTCCTACGAGCAGTACTTC
CDR3: CASSNDWSYEQYF

V: TRBV5-1
size: once
J: TRBJ2-3
D: .
DNA: TGCGCCAGCAGCTTGGCCCCCCCTAGCACAGATACGCAGTATTTT
CDR3: CASSLAPPSTDTQYF

V: TRBV19
size: .
J: TRBJ2-1
D: TRBD2
DNA: TGTGCCAGTAGACGATCTAGCGGTCCTTACAATGAGCAGTTCTTC
CDR3: CASRRSSGPYNEQFF

V: TRBV7-9
size: .
J: TRBJ2-6
D: .
DNA: TGTGCAGCCGTCTGGGCCAACGTCCTGACTTTC
CDR3: CAAVWANVLTF

V: TRBV15
size: few
J: TRBJ1-5
D: TRBD1
DNA: TGTGCCACCAGCAGAGAAGGGGACGGGACAGGGTATCAGCCCCAGCATTTT
CDR3: CATSREGDGTGYQPQHF

V: TRBV30
size: once
J: TRBJ1-5
D: TRBD1
DNA: TGTGCCTGGAGCGTAGGGACAGGGCGTCAGCCCCAGCATTTT
CDR3: CAWSVGTGRQPQHF

V: TRBV2
size: .
J: TRBJ1-2
D: .
DNA: TGTGCCAGCACCTACGGGGTTTATGGCTACACCTTC
CDR3: CASTYGVYGYTF

V: TRBV9
size: .
J: TRBJ1-2
D: .
DNA: TGTGCCAGCAGCGAGGGCGGGGTTTGGGACTATGGCTACACCTTC
CDR3: CASSEGGVWDYGYTF

V: TRBV28
size: .
J: TRBJ1-3
D: .
DNA: TGTGCCAGCAGTTTGACTAACTCTGGAAACACCATATATTTT
CDR3: CASSLTNSGNTIYF

V: TRBV19
size: .
J: TRBJ2-1
D: .
DNA: TGTGCCAGTAGTCCCGGAGGGTACAATGAGCAGTTCTTC
CDR3: CASSPGGYNEQFF

V: TRBV7-8
size: .
J: TRBJ2-3
D: TRBD2
DNA: TGTGCCAGCAGCTCCCGAGTAACTAGCGGGAGGGCGCAGTATTTT
CDR3: CASSSRVTSGRAQYF

V: TRBV10-1
size: .
J: TRBJ2-1
D: TRBD2
DNA: TGCGCCAGCAGTACTGGTCTAGCGGGATACAATGAGCAGTTCTTC
CDR3: CASSTGLAGYNEQFF

V: TRBV4-1
size: .
J: TRBJ2-5
D: .
DNA: TGCGCCAGCAGCCAAGATTACCTGCGTGAGGTATACAGGCCGACCCAGTACTTC
CDR3: CASSQDYLREVYRPTQYF

V: TRBV27
size: .
J: TRBJ2-7
D: .
DNA: TGTGCCAGCAGTTTTGGCGGGGATGTTCTCTACGAGCAGTACTTC
CDR3: CASSFGGDVLYEQYF

V: TRBV4-1
size: once
J: TRBJ2-7
D: TRBD1
DNA: TGCGCCAGCAGCCAAGATACACAGGGGAACGAGCAGTACTTC
CDR3: CASSQDTQGNEQYF

V: TRBV25-1
size: .
J: TRBJ1-4
D: TRBD1
DNA: TGTGCCAGCAGTGATCTCGACAGGGGGTGGGTTGAAAAACTGTTTTTT
CDR3: CASSDLDRGWVEKLFF

V: TRBV5-1
size: .
J: TRBJ2-2
D: TRBD1
DNA: TGCGCCAGCAGCTCGGGACAGCCGAACACCGGGGAGCTGTTTTTT
CDR3: CASSSGQPNTGELFF

V: TRBV7-9
size: .
J: TRBJ2-2
D: .
DNA: TGTGCCAGCAGCTCTGACAGGGAGGCCGGGGAGCTGTTTTTT
CDR3: CASSSDREAGELFF

V: TRBV27
size: .
J: TRBJ2-5
D: TRBD1
DNA: TGTGCCAGCAGTTTGAGGGGGCGCGAGACCCAGTACTTC
CDR3: CASSLRGRETQYF

V: TRBV19
size: .
J: TRBJ2-6
D: TRBD2
DNA: TGTGCCAGTAGCGATCCGGGACTAGCGGGAACTGGGGCCAACGTCCTGACTTTC
CDR3: CASSDPGLAGTGANVLTF

V: TRBV6-1
size: .
J: TRBJ1-3
D: .
DNA: TGTGCCAGCAGAAGGGACAAAAGCTCTGGAAACACCATATATTTT
CDR3: CASRRDKSSGNTIYF

V: TRBV29-1
size: .
J: TRBJ1-4
D: .
DNA: TGCAGCGTTGGAAGATCTTTAGGGGCAGGCGAAAAACTGTTTTTT
CDR3: CSVGRSLGAGEKLFF

V: TRBV2
size: .
J: TRBJ1-2
D: .
DNA: TGTGCCAGCAGTTTCCGGAGGGGAGAGGGCTACACCTTC
CDR3: CASSFRRGEGYTF

V: TRBV28
size: .
J: TRBJ1-1
D: .
DNA: TGTGCCAGCACTCTAGGGATAGGGGGGGGCACTGAAGCTTTCTTT
CDR3: CASTLGIGGGTEAFF

V: TRBV7-9
size: .
J: TRBJ1-5
D: .
DNA: TGTGCCAGCAGCTTAGGCCAGGGCAATCAGCCCCAGCATTTT
CDR3: CASSLGQGNQPQHF

V: TRBV6-4
size: .
J: TRBJ2-1
D: .
DNA: TGTGCCAGCATCGCCCCCCCACAGGGACGATCCAATGAGCAGTTCTTC
CDR3: CASIAPPQGRSNEQFF

V: TRBV2
size: once
J: TRBJ2-1
D: .
DNA: TGTGCCAGCAGGCCCGGGGGTTTGGACAATGAGCAGTTCTTC
CDR3: CASRPGGLDNEQFF

V: TRBV6-1
size: few
J: TRBJ1-5
D: .
DNA: TGTGCCAGCAGTGAAGCGCTAGGGACTCTCAATCAGCCCCAGCATTTT
CDR3: CASSEALGTLNQPQHF

V: TRBV19
size: .
J: TRBJ2-3
D: TRBD2
DNA: TGTGCCAGTACCCGGGGGGCGGGAGGAGGTACAGATACGCAGTATTTT
CDR3: CASTRGAGGGTDTQYF

V: TRBV7-6
size: .
J: TRBJ2-4
D: TRBD1
DNA: TGTGCCAGCAGCTCTAGTTACAGGGGGGCCAAAAACATTCAGTACTTC
CDR3: CASSSSYRGAKNIQYF

V: TRBV2
size: .
J: TRBJ1-2
D: .
DNA: TGTGCCAGCAGGGCCGACAGGAGGTTGCATGGCTACACCTTC
CDR3: CASRADRRLHGYTF

V: TRBV9
size: .
J: TRBJ2-7
D: TRBD2
DNA: TGTGCCAGCAGCCTCCTAGCGGGAGCGTCCTACGAGCAGTACTTC
CDR3: CASSLLAGASYEQYF

V: TRBV4-1
size: .
J: TRBJ1-4
D: .
DNA: TGCGCCAGCAGCCAAGGCGCCCAGGGGATAGGTGAAAAACTGTTTTTT
CDR3: CASSQGAQGIGEKLFF

V: TRBV28
size: .
J: TRBJ2-1
D: .
DNA: TGTGCCAGCAGTTTATTGGGGAGCTCCTACAATGAGCAGTTCTTC
CDR3: CASSLLGSSYNEQFF

V: TRBV13
size: .
J: TRBJ1-3
D: .
DNA: TGTGCCAGCAGCTTAGGACAGTTAACGGGAAACACCATATATTTT
CDR3: CASSLGQLTGNTIYF

V: TRBV14
size: .
J: TRBJ1-4
D: TRBD1
DNA: TGTGCCAGCAGCCAACGGACAGGTGGGGAAAAACTGTTTTTT
CDR3: CASSQRTGGEKLFF